The next 28 T cell receptor beta chains were all read from a single sample in a study of T-cell reconstitution after alpha-beta-depleted transplantation in children. Unique molecular identifiers tagged the TCRbeta library. MiXCR, applied by TCRdb to the PCR reads, yields one record per CDR3 protein. This sample has about a million distinct CDR3 sequences; under 30% occur once, and the top ten carry about 28%. Here the sequenced sample was PBMCs, mostly from graft donor cells, taken 360 days after TCRalphabeta/CD19-depleted stem cell transplant. The receptors come from a boy less than two years old who had a stem cell transplant for SCID, so the T cells may come from the graft donor.

The chain is built from TRBV15 and TRBJ1-5; D not resolved. Germline values: CDR1 LNHNV, CDR2 YYDKDF (reference sequence). V was trimmed by 0 bases and J by 6 bases, leaving 12 bases between them. The CDR3 loop spans 15 amino acids. The CDR3, as DNA: TGTGCCACCAGCAGAGACTTCTTGGGAGCTCAGCCCCAGCATTTT. Translation: CATSRDFLGAQPQHF.

The V gene is TRBV7-8, the J gene TRBJ1-2, with D uncertain. CDR3 size: 14 residues. Trimming left V 4 bases short and J 10 bases short, with 19 bases between. Germline CDR1 is SGHVS and CDR2 is FQNEAQ. CDR3 sequence: CASSSVGWLKDYTF. CDR3 DNA: TGTGCCAGCAGCTCGGTCGGGTGGCTGAAGGACTACACCTTC. Looking up the rest from reference TRBV7-8 and TRBJ1-2 gives the full variable domain: GAGVSQSPRYKVAKRGQDVALRCDPISGHVSLFWYQQALGQGPEFLTYFQNEAQLDKSGLPSDRFFAERPEGSVSTLKIQRTQQEDSAVYLCASSSVGWLKDYTFGSGTRLTVV.

Remarks on this clonotype: A read error may account for a junction end that differs from germline. The V gene is TRBV2, the J gene TRBJ2-1; D may be TRBD2 (6 bases). This CDR3 has 15 residues. Germline V gene lookup returns CDR1 SNHLY and CDR2 FYNNEI. CDR3 amino acids: CARSEARLVGYEQFF. The CDR3 nucleotides are TGTGCCAGAAGTGAGGCGAGACTAGTTGGCTATGAGCAGTTCTTC.

This clonotype appeared a few times. This chain links TRBV7-2 with TRBJ2-7; weak D call: TRBD1 (6 bases). The CDR3 length is 14 residues. CDR1 is SGHTA and CDR2 is FQGNSA in the germline V gene. V lost 4 bases and J 11 bases, leaving 21 bases between the germline ends. The CDR3 reads CASSSTGTSQVEYF. In DNA, the CDR3 is TGTGCCAGCAGCTCTACCGGGACATCCCAGGTAGAGTACTTC. Full variable domain (remainder filled in from reference TRBV7-2 and TRBJ2-7): GAGVSQSPSNKVTEKGKDVELRCDPISGHTALYWYRQSLGQGLEFLIYFQGNSAPDKSGLPSDRFSAERTGGSVSTLTIQRTQQEDSAVYLCASSSTGTSQVEYFGPGTRLTVT.

This clonotype turned up a few times. This chain joins TRBV20-1 and TRBJ2-7, with TRBD2 matching over 8 bases. Germline lookup yields CDR1 DFQATT and CDR2 SNEGSKA (reference sequence). Trimming cost V 6 bases and J 1 base; bases outside gene matches: 14. This CDR3 has 16 amino acids. The CDR3 spells CSAHGELAELSYEQYF. CDR3 nucleotide sequence: TGCAGTGCCCACGGAGAACTAGCGGAGCTTTCCTACGAGCAGTACTTC.

The rearrangement joins TRBV9 to TRBJ2-1, with a weak D call TRBD2 (5 bases). CDR1 is SGDLS, CDR2 YYNGEE, per germline. The V gene lost 4 bases and the J gene lost 8 bases, with 10 bases spanning the gap. The CDR3 is 12 amino acids. CDR3 sequence: CASSPDWDEQFF. DNA of the CDR3: TGTGCCAGCAGCCCGGACTGGGATGAGCAGTTCTTC.

The chain combines TRBV4-1 with TRBJ2-3; no definite D call. Trimming removed 0 bases from V and 5 bases from J, with 15 bases in between. This CDR3 is built from 16 residues. The germline CDR1 and CDR2 sequences are MGHRA and YSYEKL. The CDR3 loop reads CASSQEASATQDTQYF. CDR3 bases: TGCGCCAGCAGCCAAGAAGCTTCGGCCACCCAAGATACGCAGTATTTT.

This chain connects TRBV7-9 to TRBJ2-1; D remains ambiguous. The length of the CDR3 is 10 residues. Per the germline V gene, CDR1 is SEHNR and CDR2 is FQNEAQ (reference sequence). V was clipped by 5 bases and J by 15 bases, with 11 bases between them. CDR3 loop: CASSASLGFF. In DNA, the CDR3 is TGTGCCAGCAGCGCTAGTCTTGGGTTCTTC.

This clonotype was observed a handful of times. This rearrangement joins TRBV7-2 to TRBJ2-1; 7 nucleotides match TRBD1. V shed 7 bases and J 6 bases; nucleotides not matched to a gene: 6. There are 13 residues in the CDR3. Germline CDR1 SGHTA, CDR2 FQGNSA. CDR3 DNA: TGTGCCAGCACCCTGACAGGGCCCAATGAGCAGTTCTTC. Translating it yields CASTLTGPNEQFF.

The chain employs TRBV29-1 and TRBJ2-7; D is uncertain. The V gene lost 4 bases and the J gene lost 4 bases, with 11 bases spanning the gap. The CDR3 is 12 residues long. Germline V gene lookup returns CDR1 SQVTM and CDR2 ANQGSEA. The CDR3 DNA sequence: TGCAGCGTTGGAGCAGGCCTTTACGAGCAGTACTTC. It encodes CSVGAGLYEQYF.

This clonotype was detected only once. The chain uses TRBV15 and TRBJ1-2; 7 bases agree with TRBD1. The CDR3 sequence is 16 residues long. Germline V gene lookup returns CDR1 LNHNV and CDR2 YYDKDF (reference sequence). Trimming at V came to 0 bases and at J to 7 bases, leaving 11 bases not matched to a gene. The CDR3 sequence is CATSRDQGVSVAGYTF. The CDR3 region has the DNA TGTGCCACCAGCAGAGATCAGGGGGTCAGTGTAGCTGGCTACACCTTC.

In this sample, this clonotype turned up a few times. The genes are TRBV15 and TRBJ2-3; tentatively, D is TRBD1 or TRBD2 (5 bases each). The germline gives CDR1 LNHNV, CDR2 YYDKDF (reference sequence). V was pared by 8 bases and J by 4 bases, with 10 bases between. The CDR3 runs 12 residues. The CDR3 region has the DNA TGTGCCACCGGGGGTAGGGCAGATACGCAGTATTTT. As protein: CATGGRADTQYF.

The rearrangement links TRBV12-3 or TRBV12-4 to TRBJ1-5, with D tentatively TRBD1 (6 bases). The CDR3 is made up of 15 amino acids. V was trimmed by 5 bases and J by 3 bases, leaving 14 bases between them. The CDR3 loop reads CASSDTGSLNQPQHF. CDR3 coding DNA: TGTGCCAGCAGTGATACAGGGAGCCTCAATCAGCCCCAGCATTTT.

This clonotype was recorded a few times. Here the CDR3 DNA reads TGTGCCAGCATCTACAGGGGCGAGCAGTACTTC. Translated: CASIYRGEQYF. This chain uses TRBV12-3 or TRBV12-4 with TRBJ2-7, with 7 bases aligning to TRBD1. J was trimmed by 6 bases and V by 7 bases; bases with no gene match: 3. The CDR3 covers 11 residues.

This clonotype has just a few counts. The chain uses TRBV15 and TRBJ2-2, with D possibly matching TRBD2 (7 bases). The CDR3 loop spans 18 amino acids. Trimming removed 5 bases at V and 6 bases at J, with 25 bases between. Germline V gives CDR1 LNHNV, CDR2 YYDKDF (reference sequence). The CDR3 DNA sequence: TGTGCCACCAGCGGACCCCATGAGGGGGGGACCCTACCCGGGGAGCTGTTTTTT. Translated, it gives CATSGPHEGGTLPGELFF.

This clonotype occurred a few times. The V gene is TRBV4-2, the J gene TRBJ2-1; 9 nucleotides agree with TRBD2. The CDR3 sequence is 18 residues long. After removal of 2 bases from V and 0 bases from J, the junction contained 8 bases not matched to a gene. The V gene's germline CDR1 is LGHNA and CDR2 YNFKEQ. CDR3 residues: CASSQYILAGSSYNEQFF. CDR3 nucleotides: TGTGCCAGCAGCCAATACATTCTAGCGGGGAGCTCCTACAATGAGCAGTTCTTC.

The chain links TRBV7-8 to TRBJ2-1, with 9 bases identical to TRBD2. The V gene end was trimmed by 8 bases and the J gene end by 4 bases; junction bases not matched to a gene: 9. Germline CDR1 and CDR2: SGHVS and FQNEAQ. The CDR3 runs to 15 residues. CDR3 nucleotide sequence: TGTGCCAGCGGATCCCGACTAGCGGTATACAATGAGCAGTTCTTC. Protein: CASGSRLAVYNEQFF.

This chain links TRBV12-3 or TRBV12-4 with TRBJ2-6, with 9 bases identical to TRBD1. V lost 7 bases and J lost 3; bases outside the gene matches: 10. CDR3 length equals 17 residues. The CDR3 nucleotides read TGTGCCAGCAACCTACAGGGGGCTGTGAGTGGGGCCAACGTCCTGACTTTC. Amino acids: CASNLQGAVSGANVLTF.

The rearrangement links TRBV14 to TRBJ2-7; D is unclear. Trimming shortened V by 1 base and J by 4 bases, and 8 bases separated the two germline ends. The CDR3 contains 13 residues. Germline lookup yields CDR1 SGHDN and CDR2 FVKESK. CDR3 residues: CASSQGSEYEQYF. CDR3 sequence (DNA): TGTGCCAGCAGCCAAGGCTCTGAATACGAGCAGTACTTC.

The J gene is TRBJ2-3, the V gene TRBV28; D is perhaps TRBD1 (6 bases). The CDR3 totals 16 residues. V was pared by 3 bases and J by 2 bases, with 15 bases between. CDR1 and CDR2 (germline): MDHEN, SYDVKM. CDR3 in amino acids: CASSFWGLTYTDTQYF. The DNA of the CDR3 is TGTGCCAGCAGTTTTTGGGGGCTGACTTACACAGATACGCAGTATTTT.

There are a few counts of this clonotype. The chain joins TRBV5-1 to TRBJ2-7; tentative D call: TRBD2 (6 bases). V lost 1 base, J lost 4 bases, and 21 bases lay in between. The germline gives CDR1 SGHRS, CDR2 YFSETQ. This CDR3 has 17 amino acids. The CDR3 nucleotides read TGCGCCAGCAGCTTGTACCCTCCGACTAGTTTGGGGTACGAGCAGTACTTC. This codes for CASSLYPPTSLGYEQYF.

CDR3 sequence (DNA): TGTGCCAGCAAAAACAGCGGGGGGGCCCGGAGTGAGCAGTTCTTC. It codes for CASKNSGGARSEQFF. This sequence joins TRBV6-1 and TRBJ2-1; TRBD2 matches 10 bases. The CDR3 extends over 15 amino acids. Germline loops: CDR1 MNHNS, CDR2 SASEGT. V was pared by 7 bases and J by 9 bases, with 12 bases of the junction left unmatched.

This clonotype has more than one count but fewer than ten. The chain recombines TRBV4-1 with TRBJ1-4; no firm D call. V shed 0 bases and J shed 1 base, with 15 bases lying between them. This CDR3 spans 18 amino acids. CDR1 is MGHRA, CDR2 YSYEKL, per germline. CDR3 coding DNA: TGCGCCAGCAGCCAAGATCGGCCAGGAGAGGGAACTAATGAAAAACTGTTTTTT. Translating it yields CASSQDRPGEGTNEKLFF.

The rearrangement joins TRBV10-3 to TRBJ1-4, with D possibly matching TRBD1 (5 bases). From germline, CDR1 is ENHRY and CDR2 SYGVKD. This CDR3 comprises 14 residues. Trimming cost V 4 bases and J 7 bases, with 13 bases left between them. The chain's CDR3 is CAISGGREPEKLFF. DNA of the CDR3: TGTGCCATCAGTGGGGGCAGGGAGCCTGAAAAACTGTTTTTT.

The rearrangement joins TRBV27 to TRBJ2-1; the match to TRBD1 covers 8 bases. Germline V lookup: CDR1 MNHEY, CDR2 SMNVEV (reference sequence). The CDR3 has 16 residues. Trimming at V came to 5 bases and at J to 0 bases, leaving 6 bases not matched to a gene. The CDR3 sequence: CASSPDRGNSYNEQFF. CDR3 DNA: TGTGCCAGCAGTCCAGACAGGGGCAACTCCTACAATGAGCAGTTCTTC.

J is TRBJ2-7 and V is TRBV20-1; TRBD1 agrees at 9 bases. The CDR3 covers 14 residues. The V gene end was trimmed by 6 bases and the J gene end by 7 bases; junction bases not matched to a gene: 13. Germline assignment: CDR1 DFQATT and CDR2 SNEGSKA (reference sequence). The chain's CDR3 is CSASPGTGLREQYF. CDR3 bases: TGCAGTGCCAGTCCCGGGACAGGGTTGAGGGAGCAGTACTTC.

This chain connects TRBV4-1 to TRBJ2-2, with 7 bases fitting TRBD1. The trim removed 2 bases at V and 7 bases at J, leaving 16 bases unmatched. The CDR3 has 18 amino acids. Germline V lookup: CDR1 MGHRA, CDR2 YSYEKL. CDR3 sequence reads: CASSQPGTALILNGELFF. The CDR3, as DNA: TGCGCCAGCAGCCAACCTGGGACAGCCCTAATACTTAACGGGGAGCTGTTTTTT.

This clonotype occurred a few times. The rearrangement links TRBV9 to TRBJ2-3; 8 nucleotides line up with TRBD2. The CDR3 consists of 16 residues. Germline CDR1 reads SGDLS; CDR2 reads YYNGEE. With 3 bases clipped from V and 0 bases from J, the junction kept 6 bases outside the gene matches. The CDR3 DNA is TGTGCCAGCAGCGATCCCGGGGGGGCGAGCACAGATACGCAGTATTTT. It encodes CASSDPGGASTDTQYF. Full variable domain (remainder filled in from reference TRBV9 and TRBJ2-3): DSGVTQTPKHLITATGQRVTLRCSPRSGDLSVYWYQQSLDQGLQFLIQYYNGEERAKGNILERFSAQQFPDLHSELNLSSLELGDSALYFCASSDPGGASTDTQYFGPGTRLTVL.